The next 28 T cell receptor beta chains were all read from a single sample in a study of CXCR3-negative and CXCR3-positive naive CD8 T cells. UMI-labeled TRB cDNA libraries were prepared by 5' RACE. TCRdb reanalyzed the 5' RACE reads and collapses them to one entry per CDR3 protein, without DNA. The sample totals roughly 110,000 distinct CDR3 sequences; its top ten clones hold around 0.36%. Study conclusions and caveats: More hydrophobic TRB CDR3s were found in CXCR3-positive naive cells than in CXCR3-negative naive cells.

Their antigens remain unidentified. Sequencing input: naive CXCR3+ CD8+ T cells from blood. Subset here: CD45RO-CCR7+CD27+CD95- naive CD8+ T cells expressing CXCR3 (TNR3+). Source of these receptors: a human donor in good health. Some clones in this sample may be carry-over from other donors' samples.

The chain couples TRBV28 to TRBJ2-1; TCRdb lists TRBD2, though no DNA is available to test this call. Germline V gene data show CDR1 as MDHEN and CDR2 as SYDVKM. The CDR3 runs to 13 residues. CDR3 residues: CASSHLAGAEQFF. The entire variable domain, with the rest obtained from reference TRBV28 and TRBJ2-1, is as follows: DVKVTQSSRYLVKRTGEKVFLECVQDMDHENMFWYRQDPGLGLRLIYFSYDVKMKEKGDIPEGYSVSREKKERFSLILESASTNQTSMYLCASSHLAGAEQFFGPGTRLTVL.

The chain employs TRBV19 and TRBJ1-5; TCRdb selects TRBD1, and the lack of DNA leaves this call unchecked. CDR1 is LNHDA, CDR2 SQIVND, per germline (reference sequence). The CDR3 contains 15 residues. CDR3 region: CASSITGLGNQPQHF.

The chain links TRBV6-5 to TRBJ1-2; TCRdb gives TRBD1 as the D gene, but with no DNA this cannot be confirmed. The CDR3 totals 15 residues. Germline values: CDR1 MNHEY, CDR2 SVGAGI. CDR3 amino acids: CASSYPDRGFYGYTF.

The J gene is TRBJ2-7, the V gene TRBV4-1; TCRdb's assignment of TRBD2 cannot be checked, as there is no DNA. This CDR3 region has 20 residues. In germline, CDR1 is MGHRA, CDR2 YSYEKL. The CDR3 spells CASSQAVLAGLGSSSYEQYF.

The chain carries TRBV16 and TRBJ2-7; the TCRdb call, TRBD1, lacks DNA for checking. The CDR3 extends over 12 amino acids. Germline-derived CDR1 and CDR2 are KGHSY and FQNENV. The CDR3 sequence is CASSHEGSEQYF.

The chain couples TRBV4-2 to TRBJ2-7; TCRdb reports TRBD1, a call that lacks DNA to check it against. Germline CDR1 and CDR2: LGHNA and YNFKEQ. The CDR3 length is 15 residues. CDR3 sequence: CASSQGVGQSYEQYF.

V is TRBV6-6 and J is TRBJ1-2; TCRdb reports TRBD1, a call that lacks DNA to check it against. The CDR3 covers 15 residues. Germline loops: CDR1 MNHNY, CDR2 SVGAGI (reference sequence). The CDR3 sequence: CASSYRGDRYYGYTF.

The V gene is TRBV13, the J gene TRBJ2-7; TCRdb designates TRBD1, a call that cannot be tested without DNA. This CDR3 region has 14 residues. Germline V CDR1 and CDR2: PRHDT, FYEKMQ (reference sequence). CDR3 residues: CASAYTRTGLEQYF.

This CDR3 reads CASRDSSWTQYF. The rearrangement uses TRBV27 and TRBJ2-5; TCRdb indicates TRBD1, and absent DNA this call remains unverified. Germline-derived CDR1 and CDR2 are MNHEY and SMNVEV (reference sequence). This CDR3 region has 12 residues.

This chain links TRBV7-9 with TRBJ2-7; TCRdb reports TRBD2, a call that lacks DNA to check it against. Per the germline V gene, CDR1 is SEHNR and CDR2 is FQNEAQ (reference sequence). This CDR3 comprises 15 residues. CDR3 in amino acids: CASSPAEAGGPEQYF.

This chain uses TRBV7-9 with TRBJ1-1; TCRdb calls TRBD1, which cannot be checked without DNA. CDR3 length: 14 residues. From germline, CDR1 is SEHNR and CDR2 FQNEAQ (reference sequence). The CDR3 region is CASSSDLWNTEAFF.

The chain joins TRBV5-1 to TRBJ1-4; TCRdb outputs TRBD1, but without DNA this stays unchecked. This CDR3 has 15 residues. Germline loops: CDR1 SGHRS, CDR2 YFSETQ. The CDR3 is CASSLVFGKREKLFF.

The CDR3 loop reads CASSWAGGSHYGYTF. V gene TRBV11-2 combines with J gene TRBJ1-2. CDR1 and CDR2 from the germline V gene are SGHAT and FQNNGV. This CDR3 has 15 amino acids. Complete variable domain (other parts from reference TRBV11-2 and TRBJ1-2): EAGVAQSPRYKIIEKRQSVAFWCNPISGHATLYWYQQILGQGPKLLIQFQNNGVVDDSQLPKDRFSAERLKGVDSTLKIQPAKLEDSAVYLCASSWAGGSHYGYTFGSGTRLTVV.

The chain recombines TRBV2 with TRBJ2-1; TCRdb indicates TRBD1, and absent DNA this call remains unverified. Germline assignment: CDR1 SNHLY and CDR2 FYNNEI. The length of the CDR3 is 15 residues. CDR3 region: CASRAGTASYNEQFF.

The J gene is TRBJ1-5, the V gene TRBV29-1; TCRdb lists TRBD1, though no DNA is available to test this call. Per the germline V gene, CDR1 is SQVTM and CDR2 is ANQGSEA. CDR3 size: 15 residues. The CDR3 region is CSVLDPGYSNQPQHF.

V gene TRBV19 combines with J gene TRBJ2-2. This CDR3 comprises 13 residues. Germline CDR1 is LNHDA and CDR2 is SQIVND (reference sequence). The CDR3 reads CASSMKGFGELFF.

The chain employs TRBV7-9 and TRBJ2-7; with no DNA, the TCRdb D assignment of TRBD2 cannot be verified. The germline V gene encodes CDR1 SEHNR and CDR2 FQNEAQ (reference sequence). The CDR3 has 15 residues. This CDR3 reads CASSQGLAGGDEQYF. Based on the CDR3 plus reference TRBV7-9 and TRBJ2-7, the full variable domain is DTGVSQNPRHKITKRGQNVTFRCDPISEHNRLYWYRQTLGQGPEFLTYFQNEAQLEKSRLLSDRFSAERPKGSFSTLEIQRTEQGDSAMYLCASSQGLAGGDEQYFGPGTRLTVT.

CDR3 loop: CAWSVTRDHEQFF. V usage is TRBV30 and J usage is TRBJ2-1; TCRdb gives TRBD1 as the D gene, but with no DNA this cannot be confirmed. The CDR3 is 13 residues long. In germline, CDR1 is GTSNPN, CDR2 SVGIG (reference sequence).

The chain recombines TRBV6-5 with TRBJ1-4. The CDR3 is made up of 13 amino acids. Germline V gives CDR1 MNHEY, CDR2 SVGAGI. Here the CDR3 reads CASSYGRGEKLFF.

CDR3: CASSPSEAGVTYGYTF. The V and J genes are TRBV5-1 and TRBJ1-2; TCRdb indicates TRBD1, and absent DNA this call remains unverified. Looked up from germline, CDR1 is SGHRS and CDR2 is YFSETQ. This CDR3 is 16 amino acids long. The full variable domain, with the rest looked up from reference TRBV5-1 and TRBJ1-2, is KAGVTQTPRYLIKTRGQQVTLSCSPISGHRSVSWYQQTPGQGLQFLFEYFSETQRNKGNFPGRFSGRQFSNSRSEMNVSTLELGDSALYLCASSPSEAGVTYGYTFGSGTRLTVV.

The genes are TRBV7-9 and TRBJ2-7; TCRdb selects TRBD1, and the lack of DNA leaves this call unchecked. The CDR3 length is 14 residues. Germline CDR1 and CDR2: SEHNR and FQNEAQ (reference sequence). The CDR3 here is CASSHGTGASEPYF.

The rearrangement joins TRBV10-3 to TRBJ1-5; TCRdb selects TRBD1, and the lack of DNA leaves this call unchecked. Looked up from germline, CDR1 is ENHRY and CDR2 is SYGVKD. This CDR3 spans 15 amino acids. The CDR3 here is CAISEQGQFNQPQHF.

The chain links TRBV7-6 to TRBJ1-2; with no DNA, the TCRdb D assignment of TRBD1 cannot be verified. The CDR3 length is 16 residues. Germline V gene lookup returns CDR1 SGHVS and CDR2 FNYEAQ. Here the CDR3 reads CASSPGQGAPRDGYTF. Combining the CDR3 with reference TRBV7-6 and TRBJ1-2 gives the whole variable domain GAGVSQSPRYKVTKRGQDVALRCDPISGHVSLYWYRQALGQGPEFLTYFNYEAQQDKSGLPNDRFSAERPEGSISTLTIQRTEQRDSAMYRCASSPGQGAPRDGYTFGSGTRLTVV.

The chain uses TRBV4-1 and TRBJ2-3; no DNA is available, so the TRBD2 call from TCRdb remains unchecked. CDR1 and CDR2 (germline): MGHRA, YSYEKL. The CDR3 is 18 amino acids. The CDR3 sequence: CASRSGTSGRAGTDTQYF.

The chain's CDR3 is CASSPLVPPGYNEQFF. V gene TRBV4-2 combines with J gene TRBJ2-1; TCRdb calls TRBD2, which cannot be checked without DNA. Germline V gene lookup returns CDR1 LGHNA and CDR2 YNFKEQ. The CDR3 is 16 residues long.

This rearrangement joins TRBV28 to TRBJ2-7; the TCRdb D gene call, TRBD1, has no DNA to confirm it. The CDR3 covers 13 residues. From germline, CDR1 is MDHEN and CDR2 SYDVKM. CDR3 sequence: CASSFRQAYEQYF. Variable domain in full (rest from reference TRBV28 and TRBJ2-7): DVKVTQSSRYLVKRTGEKVFLECVQDMDHENMFWYRQDPGLGLRLIYFSYDVKMKEKGDIPEGYSVSREKKERFSLILESASTNQTSMYLCASSFRQAYEQYFGPGTRLTVT.

The chain has TRBV7-6 and TRBJ2-3; TCRdb calls TRBD1, which cannot be checked without DNA. This CDR3 has 14 amino acids. Germline loops: CDR1 SGHVS, CDR2 FNYEAQ. CDR3 loop: CASTQGVGTDTQYF.

The V gene is TRBV7-6, the J gene TRBJ2-1. The germline gives CDR1 SGHVS, CDR2 FNYEAQ. CDR3 length: 13 residues. Here the CDR3 reads CASSRTASNEQFF.